The text below deals with one T cell receptor beta chain. Ophthalmopathy-affected donors exhibited moderate-to-severe activity, CAS ≥3, NOSPECS ≥4, and duration under 3 months. The sequenced template was RNA, covering the TCR beta CDR3 region. Following a first-round RT-PCR that used HTBI primers, a second-round multiplex PCR was carried out. TCRdb passed the multiplex PCR reads through MiXCR, listing each CDR3 protein once. The sample shows around 670,000 distinct CDR3 sequences, about 44% of them seen only once. V gave up 1 base and J gave up 8 bases, with 11 bases separating them. The CDR3 covers 13 residues. Looked up from germline, CDR1 is SQVTM and CDR2 is ANQGSEA. The record originates from a study of Graves' ophthalmopathy and Graves' hyperthyroidism. Overall study context: There was a collection of peripheral blood at initial diagnosis, before any treatment.

The chain joins TRBV29-1 to TRBJ1-4; D is uncertain. The TCR sequence derives from an adult man with Graves' ophthalmopathy. The sample consisted of peripheral blood. CDR3 amino acids: CSVEGGVSEKLFF. The CDR3 DNA sequence: TGCAGCGTTGAAGGCGGGGTCAGCGAAAAACTGTTTTTT.